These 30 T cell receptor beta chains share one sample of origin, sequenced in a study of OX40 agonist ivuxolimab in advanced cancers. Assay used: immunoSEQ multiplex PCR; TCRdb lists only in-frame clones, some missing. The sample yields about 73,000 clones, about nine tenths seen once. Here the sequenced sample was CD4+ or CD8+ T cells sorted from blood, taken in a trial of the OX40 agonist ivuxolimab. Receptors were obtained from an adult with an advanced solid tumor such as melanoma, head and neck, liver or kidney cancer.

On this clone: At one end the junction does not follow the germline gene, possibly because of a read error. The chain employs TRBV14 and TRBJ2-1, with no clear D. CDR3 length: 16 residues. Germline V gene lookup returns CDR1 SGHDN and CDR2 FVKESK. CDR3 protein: CASSQGQDFRNNEQFF. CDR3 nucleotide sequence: TGTGCCAGCAGCCAAGGGCAGGATTTTAGAAACAACGAGCAGTTCTTC.

The CDR3 DNA is TGTGCCAGCAGCCTTTGGGTCAATGAGCAGTTCTTC. It encodes CASSLWVNEQFF. The rearrangement links TRBV5-6 to TRBJ2-1; unclear D gene. Trimming removed 4 bases at V and 6 bases at J, with 8 bases between. CDR1 SGHDT and CDR2 YYEEEE come from the germline V gene. This CDR3 spans 12 amino acids.

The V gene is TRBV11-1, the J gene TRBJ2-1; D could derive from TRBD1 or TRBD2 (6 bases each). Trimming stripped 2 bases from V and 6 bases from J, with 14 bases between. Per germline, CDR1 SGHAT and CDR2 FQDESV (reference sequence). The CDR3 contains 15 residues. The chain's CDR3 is CASSLSQGGLNEQFF. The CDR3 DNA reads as TGTGCCAGCAGCTTAAGCCAAGGGGGGCTCAATGAGCAGTTCTTC.

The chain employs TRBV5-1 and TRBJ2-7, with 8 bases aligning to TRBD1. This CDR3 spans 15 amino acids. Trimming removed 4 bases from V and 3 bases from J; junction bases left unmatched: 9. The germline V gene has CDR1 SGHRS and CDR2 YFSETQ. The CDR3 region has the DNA TGCGCCAGCAGCGACCCCCCAGGGGGCGGCTACGAGCAGTACTTC. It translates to CASSDPPGGGYEQYF. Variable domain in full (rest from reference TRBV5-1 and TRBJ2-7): KAGVTQTPRYLIKTRGQQVTLSCSPISGHRSVSWYQQTPGQGLQFLFEYFSETQRNKGNFPGRFSGRQFSNSRSEMNVSTLELGDSALYLCASSDPPGGGYEQYFGPGTRLTVT.

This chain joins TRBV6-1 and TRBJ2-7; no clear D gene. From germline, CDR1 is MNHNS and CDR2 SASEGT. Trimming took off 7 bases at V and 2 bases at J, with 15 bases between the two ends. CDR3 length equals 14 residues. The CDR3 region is CASTNGRQTYEQYF. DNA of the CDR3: TGTGCCAGCACCAACGGGCGGCAGACCTACGAGCAGTACTTC.

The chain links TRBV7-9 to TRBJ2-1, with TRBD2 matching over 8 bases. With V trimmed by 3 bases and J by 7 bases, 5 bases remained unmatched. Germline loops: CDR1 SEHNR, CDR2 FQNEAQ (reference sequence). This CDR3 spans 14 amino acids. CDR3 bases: TGTGCCAGCAGCTTGGGACTAGTAAATAATGAGCAGTTCTTC. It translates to CASSLGLVNNEQFF.

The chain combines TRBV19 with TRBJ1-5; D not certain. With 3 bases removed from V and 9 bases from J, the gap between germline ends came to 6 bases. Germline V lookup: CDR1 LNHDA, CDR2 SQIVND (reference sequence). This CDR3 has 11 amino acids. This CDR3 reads CASSITGPQHF. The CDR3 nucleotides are TGTGCCAGTAGTATTACGGGGCCCCAGCATTTT. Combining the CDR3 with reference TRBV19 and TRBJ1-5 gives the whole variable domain DGGITQSPKYLFRKEGQNVTLSCEQNLNHDAMYWYRQDPGQGLRLIYYSQIVNDFQKGDIAEGYSVSREKKESFPLTVTSAQKNPTAFYLCASSITGPQHFGDGTRLSIL.

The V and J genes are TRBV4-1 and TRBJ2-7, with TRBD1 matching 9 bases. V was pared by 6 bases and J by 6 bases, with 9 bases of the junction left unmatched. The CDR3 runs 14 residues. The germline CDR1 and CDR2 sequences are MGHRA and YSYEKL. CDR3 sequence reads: CASSQGTGFGEQYF. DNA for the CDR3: TGCGCCAGCAGTCAGGGGACAGGGTTTGGCGAGCAGTACTTC.

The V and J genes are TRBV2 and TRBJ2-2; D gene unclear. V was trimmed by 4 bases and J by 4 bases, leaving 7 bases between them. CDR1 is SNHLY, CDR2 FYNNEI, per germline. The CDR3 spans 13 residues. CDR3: CASSGHPTGELFF. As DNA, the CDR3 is TGTGCCAGCAGTGGACATCCCACCGGGGAGCTGTTTTTT.

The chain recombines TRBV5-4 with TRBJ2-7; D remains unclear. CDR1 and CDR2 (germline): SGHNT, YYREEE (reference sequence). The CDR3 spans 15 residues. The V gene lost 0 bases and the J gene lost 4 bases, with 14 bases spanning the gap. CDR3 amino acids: CASSLELAPPYEQYF. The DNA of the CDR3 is TGTGCCAGCAGCTTGGAATTAGCACCACCTTACGAGCAGTACTTC.

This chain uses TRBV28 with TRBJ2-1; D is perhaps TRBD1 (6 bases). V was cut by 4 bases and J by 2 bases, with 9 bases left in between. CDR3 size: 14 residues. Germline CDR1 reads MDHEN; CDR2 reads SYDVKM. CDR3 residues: CASSSGATYNEQFF. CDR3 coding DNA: TGTGCCAGCAGTTCAGGGGCCACCTACAATGAGCAGTTCTTC.

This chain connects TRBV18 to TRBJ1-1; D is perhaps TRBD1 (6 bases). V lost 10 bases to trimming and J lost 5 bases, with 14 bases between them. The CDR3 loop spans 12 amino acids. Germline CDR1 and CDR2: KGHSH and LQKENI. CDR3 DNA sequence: TGTGCCACCACACAGGGAGAGACTGAAGCTTTCTTT. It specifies CATTQGETEAFF.

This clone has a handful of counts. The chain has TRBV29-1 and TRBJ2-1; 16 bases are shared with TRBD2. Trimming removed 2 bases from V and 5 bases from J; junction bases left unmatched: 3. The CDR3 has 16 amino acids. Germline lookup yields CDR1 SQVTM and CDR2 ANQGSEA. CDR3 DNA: TGCAGCGTTGAAACCGGGACTAGCGGGAGGGACAATGAGCAGTTCTTC. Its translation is CSVETGTSGRDNEQFF.

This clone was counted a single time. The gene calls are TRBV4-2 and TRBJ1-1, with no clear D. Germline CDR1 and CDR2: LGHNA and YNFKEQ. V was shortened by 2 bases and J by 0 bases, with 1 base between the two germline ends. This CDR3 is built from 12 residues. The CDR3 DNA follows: TGTGCCAGCAGCCAACTGAACACTGAAGCTTTCTTT. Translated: CASSQLNTEAFF.

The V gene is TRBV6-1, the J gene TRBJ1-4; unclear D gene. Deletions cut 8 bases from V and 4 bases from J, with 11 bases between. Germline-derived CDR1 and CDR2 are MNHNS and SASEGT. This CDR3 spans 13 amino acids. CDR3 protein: CASQRTVNEKLFF. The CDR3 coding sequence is TGTGCCAGCCAGAGGACGGTTAATGAAAAACTGTTTTTT.

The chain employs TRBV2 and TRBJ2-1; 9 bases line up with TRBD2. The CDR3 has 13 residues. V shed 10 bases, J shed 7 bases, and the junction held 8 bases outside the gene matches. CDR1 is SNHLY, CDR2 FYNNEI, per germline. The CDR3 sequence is CATLAGQGNEQFF. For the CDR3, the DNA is TGTGCCACCCTAGCGGGGCAAGGGAATGAGCAGTTCTTC.

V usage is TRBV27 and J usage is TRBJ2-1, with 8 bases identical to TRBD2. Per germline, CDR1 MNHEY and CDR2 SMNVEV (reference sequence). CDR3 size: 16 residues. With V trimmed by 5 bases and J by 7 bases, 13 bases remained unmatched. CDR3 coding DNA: TGTGCCAGCAGTCTCCCTGGGAAGCGGGAGTTTAATGAGCAGTTCTTC. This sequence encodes CASSLPGKREFNEQFF.

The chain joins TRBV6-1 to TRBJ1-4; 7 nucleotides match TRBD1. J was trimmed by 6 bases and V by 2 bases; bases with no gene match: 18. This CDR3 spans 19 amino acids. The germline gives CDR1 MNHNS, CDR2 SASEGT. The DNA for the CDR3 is TGTGCCAGCAGTGAAATGGGGACAGCGGGTGACCCCTCCTATGAAAAACTGTTTTTT. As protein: CASSEMGTAGDPSYEKLFF.

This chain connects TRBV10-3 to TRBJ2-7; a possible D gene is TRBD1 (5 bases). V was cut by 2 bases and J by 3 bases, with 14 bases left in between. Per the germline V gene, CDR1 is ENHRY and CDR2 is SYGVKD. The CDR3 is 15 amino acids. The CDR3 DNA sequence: TGTGCCATCAGTGAGGGGGCCAGGGCGCGCTACGAGCAGTACTTC. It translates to CAISEGARARYEQYF.

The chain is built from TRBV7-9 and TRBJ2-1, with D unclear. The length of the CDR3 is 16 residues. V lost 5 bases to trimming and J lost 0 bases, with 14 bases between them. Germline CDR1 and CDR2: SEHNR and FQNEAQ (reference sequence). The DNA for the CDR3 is TGTGCCAGCAGCCCCGGGCGTAGGAGCTCCTACAATGAGCAGTTCTTC. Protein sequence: CASSPGRRSSYNEQFF.

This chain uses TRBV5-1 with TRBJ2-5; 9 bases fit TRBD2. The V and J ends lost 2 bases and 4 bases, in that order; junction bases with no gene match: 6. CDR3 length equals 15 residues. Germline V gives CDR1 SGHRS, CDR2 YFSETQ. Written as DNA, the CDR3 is TGCGCCAGCAGCTTTAGTGGCGGGAGGGGAGAGACCCAGTACTTC. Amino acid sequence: CASSFSGGRGETQYF.

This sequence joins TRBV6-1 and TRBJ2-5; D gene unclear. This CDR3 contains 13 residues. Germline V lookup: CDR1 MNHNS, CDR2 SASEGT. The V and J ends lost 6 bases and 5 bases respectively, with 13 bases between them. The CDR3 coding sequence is TGTGCCAGCAGGGAAAAAGGGTACGAGACCCAGTACTTC. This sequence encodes CASREKGYETQYF.

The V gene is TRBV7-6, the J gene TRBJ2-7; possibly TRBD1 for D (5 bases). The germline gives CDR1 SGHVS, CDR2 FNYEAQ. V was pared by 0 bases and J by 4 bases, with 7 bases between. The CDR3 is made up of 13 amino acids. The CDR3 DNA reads TGTGCCAGCAGCTTAGCGACAGATTACGAGCAGTACTTC. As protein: CASSLATDYEQYF.

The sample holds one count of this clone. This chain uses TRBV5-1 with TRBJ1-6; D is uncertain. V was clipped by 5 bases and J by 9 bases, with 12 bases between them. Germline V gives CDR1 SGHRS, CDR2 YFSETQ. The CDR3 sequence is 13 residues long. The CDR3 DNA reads TGCGCCAGCAGGGAGGAGAAGGTTTCACCCCTCCACTTT. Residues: CASREEKVSPLHF. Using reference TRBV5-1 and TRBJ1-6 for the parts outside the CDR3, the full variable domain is KAGVTQTPRYLIKTRGQQVTLSCSPISGHRSVSWYQQTPGQGLQFLFEYFSETQRNKGNFPGRFSGRQFSNSRSEMNVSTLELGDSALYLCASREEKVSPLHFGNGTRLTVT.

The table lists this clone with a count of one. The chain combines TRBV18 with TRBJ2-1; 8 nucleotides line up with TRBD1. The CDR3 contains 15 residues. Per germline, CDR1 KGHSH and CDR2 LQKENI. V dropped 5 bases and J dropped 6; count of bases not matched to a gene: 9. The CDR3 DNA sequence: TGTGCCAGCTCAGTCGGACAGGGAATCTCCAATGAGCAGTTCTTC. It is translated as CASSVGQGISNEQFF.

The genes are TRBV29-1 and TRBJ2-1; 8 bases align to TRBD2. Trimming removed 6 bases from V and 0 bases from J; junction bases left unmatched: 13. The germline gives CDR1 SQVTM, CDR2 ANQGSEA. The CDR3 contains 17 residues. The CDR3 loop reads CSVKSREGGRSYNEQFF. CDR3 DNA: TGCAGCGTAAAATCCCGGGAGGGTGGTCGCTCCTACAATGAGCAGTTCTTC.

In DNA form, the CDR3 reads TGTGCCAGCAGCCCTCTCTCCGATGAGCAGTTCTTC. This encodes CASSPLSDEQFF. This chain uses TRBV7-9 with TRBJ2-1; the D is unclear. Trimming shortened V by 5 bases and J by 8 bases, and 10 bases separated the two germline ends. Germline loops: CDR1 SEHNR, CDR2 FQNEAQ (reference sequence). The CDR3 consists of 12 residues.

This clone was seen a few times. For the CDR3, the DNA is TGTGCCAGCAGCCCCGGGACAGGGGTTGAAAAACTGTTTTTT. It is translated as CASSPGTGVEKLFF. The chain combines TRBV9 with TRBJ1-4, with 10 bases that match TRBD1. Trimming took 4 bases from V and 7 from J; bases not matched to a gene: 4. Germline lookup yields CDR1 SGDLS and CDR2 YYNGEE. This CDR3 is 14 amino acids long.

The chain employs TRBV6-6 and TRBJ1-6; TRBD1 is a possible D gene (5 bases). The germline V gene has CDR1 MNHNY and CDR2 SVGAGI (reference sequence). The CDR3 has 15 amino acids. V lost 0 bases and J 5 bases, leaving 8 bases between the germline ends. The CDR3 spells CASSYSGGDNSPLHF. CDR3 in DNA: TGTGCCAGCAGTTACTCGGGGGGAGATAATTCACCCCTCCACTTT.

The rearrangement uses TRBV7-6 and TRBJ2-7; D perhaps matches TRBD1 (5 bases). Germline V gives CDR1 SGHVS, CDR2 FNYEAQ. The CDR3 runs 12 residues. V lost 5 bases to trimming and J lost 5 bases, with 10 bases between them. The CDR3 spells CASSQGVHEQYF. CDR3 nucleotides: TGTGCCAGCAGCCAAGGGGTACACGAGCAGTACTTC.